This TCR beta chain was captured by sequencing in a study of Ad26.COV2.S vaccination and SARS-CoV-2 variants. The repertoire was sequenced with immunoSEQ multiplex PCR; TCRdb's copy has only in-frame clones and lacks some. The sample includes about 400,000 clones, 75% to 90% of them seen just once. Whole-study results and caveats: Measurement of non-spike TCR breadth gave similar results in vaccine and placebo recipients.

V shed 2 bases and J shed 6 bases, with 10 bases lying between them. The CDR3 sequence is 13 residues long. Germline V gene lookup returns CDR1 ENHRY and CDR2 SYGVKD. The sample's treatment: roughly 20 received Ad26.COV2.S at low or high dose, single or two shots; about 5 received placebo; per-sample allocation not given. Vaccine and placebo recipients were sampled on day 63 after the first injection. A Boston donor was an adult aged 18-55 years. About this clone: Antigen specificity is unknown.

Here the sequenced sample was peripheral blood, taken in a trial of Ad26.COV2.S vaccine versus placebo. The V and J genes are TRBV10-3 and TRBJ1-1; the D gene is possibly TRBD1 (5 bases). This TCR came from a person between 18 and 65 years old who received the Ad26.COV2.S COVID-19 vaccine or a placebo. The DNA of the CDR3 is TGTGCCATCAGTGAGGGATCGGGACCTGAAGCTTTCTTT. It encodes CAISEGSGPEAFF.